The rows below give T cell receptor beta chains drawn from one sample of a study of T cell responses to AZD1222 COVID-19 vaccine. TCRdb keeps only in-frame clones here, not all; method: immunoSEQ multiplex PCR. The sample includes around 66,000 clones, more than 85% seen only once; the top ten take 17%. The sequenced sample was peripheral blood, obtained on day 0 of AZD1222 vaccination. Receptor source: an adult in good health. CDR3s include the opening cysteine and the closing phenylalanine or tryptophan. A D gene is named only where the DNA matches it firmly. Clone sizes are given selectively: once, few, many, or a class where the clone is expanded.

abundance | j_gene | d_gene | len | v_gene | CDR3nt | CDR3aa
once | TRBJ1-1 | . | 14 | TRBV6-5 | TGTGCCAGCAGTTACTCCTCCCCGAACACTGAAGCTTTCTTT | CASSYSSPNTEAFF
. | TRBJ2-6 | TRBD1 | 15 | TRBV7-3 | TGTGCCAGCAGCCACACAGGGGTCGGGGCCAACGTCCTGACTTTC | CASSHTGVGANVLTF
. | TRBJ2-2 | . | 15 | TRBV19 | TGTGCCAGTAGTATCTCCAGCGTGAACACCGGGGAGCTGTTTTTT | CASSISSVNTGELFF
. | TRBJ1-1 | . | 15 | TRBV6-6 | TGTGCCAGCAGCCTACAGACAGGCATGAACACTGAAGCTTTCTTT | CASSLQTGMNTEAFF
. | TRBJ2-7 | . | 14 | TRBV5-8 | TGTGCCAGCAGCTTGCATACGGGGGCCTACGAGCAGTACTTC | CASSLHTGAYEQYF
. | TRBJ1-6 | TRBD1 | 15 | TRBV2 | TGTGCCAGCAGGGGTTGGACAGGGGTTGGATCACCCCTCCACTTT | CASRGWTGVGSPLHF
. | TRBJ1-2 | . | 14 | TRBV6-1 | TGTGCCAGCAGTTGGACCGACGCAGAGGGTGGCTACACCTTC | CASSWTDAEGGYTF
. | TRBJ1-5 | . | 15 | TRBV5-6 | TGTGCCAGCAGCTTGGGTGGTGGTGTGAATCAGCCCCAGCATTTT | CASSLGGGVNQPQHF
. | TRBJ2-7 | . | 14 | TRBV3-1/TRBV3-2 | TGTGCCAGCAGCTGGACGGGCCTCTCCTACGAGCAGTACTTC | CASSWTGLSYEQYF
many | TRBJ2-2 | . | 13 | TRBV6-5 | TGTGCCAGCAACAAGGGGAACACCGGGGAGCTGTTTTTT | CASNKGNTGELFF
. | TRBJ2-2 | TRBD2 | 17 | TRBV7-8 | TGTGCCAGCAGCAGGGGACTAGCGGGAGGGGGCACCGGGGAGCTGTTTTTT | CASSRGLAGGGTGELFF
. | TRBJ1-6 | . | 17 | TRBV5-3 | TGTGCCAGAAGCTTGATTAAGAGCCGAGGAGAGCTTTCACCCCTCCACTTT | CARSLIKSRGELSPLHF
. | TRBJ1-1 | . | 16 | TRBV9 | TGTGCCAGCAGCGTAGCCGCAGGCCCGCTTGACACTGAAGCTTTCTTT | CASSVAAGPLDTEAFF
. | TRBJ1-4 | TRBD1 | 14 | TRBV3-1/TRBV3-2 | TGTGCCAGCAGCCCGACAGGGGGCGAAGAAAAACTGTTTTTT | CASSPTGGEEKLFF
. | TRBJ2-7 | TRBD2 | 16 | TRBV27 | TGTGCCAGCAGCCTCCGGACTAGCGGGAGGGTGTACGAGCAGTACTTC | CASSLRTSGRVYEQYF
. | TRBJ2-1 | . | 15 | TRBV6-6 | TGTGCCAGCAGTTCCTCCGGGACCGCCTACAATGAGCAGTTCTTC | CASSSSGTAYNEQFF
. | TRBJ2-1 | TRBD2 | 13 | TRBV29-1 | TGCAGCGTTGGTGGAGTAGCGGGTAATGAGCAGTTCTTC | CSVGGVAGNEQFF
. | TRBJ1-1 | . | 14 | TRBV6-5 | TGTGCCAGCAGGGCCCCTGGTCGGGGGACTGAAGCTTTCTTT | CASRAPGRGTEAFF
. | TRBJ1-1 | . | 16 | TRBV7-9 | TGTGCCAGCAGCTTGAGTGGGCATTCTGGGAGCACTGAAGCTTTCTTT | CASSLSGHSGSTEAFF
. | TRBJ1-1 | . | 13 | TRBV7-2 | TGTGCCAGCAGTCGTGGACGAGGTACTGAAGCTTTCTTT | CASSRGRGTEAFF
. | TRBJ2-7 | . | 13 | TRBV6-5 | TGTGCCAGCAGTTACACAGCTTCCTACGAGCAGTACTTC | CASSYTASYEQYF
. | TRBJ1-1 | . | 15 | TRBV6-6 | TGTGCCAGCAGTCAGAGAGGCCGGATGAACACTGAAGCTTTCTTT | CASSQRGRMNTEAFF
. | TRBJ1-1 | . | 16 | TRBV27 | TGTGCCAGCAGCCCTACTCCCGGGGACCTGAACACTGAAGCTTTCTTT | CASSPTPGDLNTEAFF
. | TRBJ1-2 | TRBD1 | 13 | TRBV2 | TGTGCCAGCAGGGCCGGGACAGACTATGGCTACACCTTC | CASRAGTDYGYTF
. | TRBJ1-5 | . | 13 | TRBV30 | TGTGCCTGGAGTGTCCAGGGGAATCAGCCCCAGCATTTT | CAWSVQGNQPQHF
. | TRBJ2-7 | . | 14 | TRBV11-3 | TGTGCCAGCAGCTTATCGCGTACCTCCTACGAGCAGTACTTC | CASSLSRTSYEQYF
. | TRBJ1-5 | . | 14 | TRBV4-3 | TGCGCCAGCAGCCAAGACGTCGGGGTCCAGCCCCAGCATTTT | CASSQDVGVQPQHF
. | TRBJ1-2 | TRBD1 | 13 | TRBV7-6 | TGTGCCAGCAGCCGGCGGGACAGTTCAATCTACACCTTC | CASSRRDSSIYTF
. | TRBJ2-1 | . | 11 | TRBV29-1 | TGCAGCGGACAGCTTTACAATGAGCAGTTCTTC | CSGQLYNEQFF
. | TRBJ2-7 | TRBD2 | 16 | TRBV9 | TGTGCCAGCAGCGTAGGAGGACTAGCGGGCTCCTACGAGCAGTACTTC | CASSVGGLAGSYEQYF
. | TRBJ2-1 | TRBD2 | 18 | TRBV7-8 | TGTGCCAGCAGCCCGAGCAGGGGCGGGGGGGCCACCTACAATGAGCAGTTCTTC | CASSPSRGGGATYNEQFF